Below are 3 T cell receptor beta chains sequenced from a single sample in a study of siplizumab effects on memory and regulatory T cells. Produced via immunoSEQ multiplex PCR; TCRdb's table is partial and in-frame only. Of about 100,000 clones in the sample, 94% were seen once. Source material: Tregs sorted from blood. All receptors derive from a human donor in good health.

The chain couples TRBV10-3 to TRBJ1-5, with a weak D call TRBD1 (5 bases). The ends were cut back, 11 bases at V and 4 bases at J, with 12 bases in the middle. Germline V gene sequence: CDR1 ENHRY, CDR2 SYGVKD. The CDR3 length is 12 residues. CDR3 DNA sequence: TGTGCCTCTCAGGGCCCTAATCAGCCCCAGCATTTT. It is translated as CASQGPNQPQHF.

This sequence joins TRBV5-1 and TRBJ2-1; D possibly uses TRBD1 or TRBD2 (5 bases each). Germline-derived CDR1 and CDR2 are SGHRS and YFSETQ. The CDR3 is 14 residues long. Trimming took off 3 bases at V and 4 bases at J, with 11 bases between the two ends. The CDR3: CASSSFWGYNEQFF. CDR3 sequence (DNA): TGCGCCAGCAGCTCGTTCTGGGGGTACAATGAGCAGTTCTTC.

The rearrangement links TRBV18 to TRBJ1-2, with 9 positions matching TRBD1. The CDR3 extends over 17 amino acids. After removal of 5 bases from V and 2 bases from J, the junction contained 12 bases not matched to a gene. Germline V gene sequence: CDR1 KGHSH, CDR2 LQKENI. The CDR3 DNA follows: TGTGCCAGCTCATCCCGGACCCCGGGACAGGGAAACTATGGCTACACCTTC. Residues: CASSSRTPGQGNYGYTF.